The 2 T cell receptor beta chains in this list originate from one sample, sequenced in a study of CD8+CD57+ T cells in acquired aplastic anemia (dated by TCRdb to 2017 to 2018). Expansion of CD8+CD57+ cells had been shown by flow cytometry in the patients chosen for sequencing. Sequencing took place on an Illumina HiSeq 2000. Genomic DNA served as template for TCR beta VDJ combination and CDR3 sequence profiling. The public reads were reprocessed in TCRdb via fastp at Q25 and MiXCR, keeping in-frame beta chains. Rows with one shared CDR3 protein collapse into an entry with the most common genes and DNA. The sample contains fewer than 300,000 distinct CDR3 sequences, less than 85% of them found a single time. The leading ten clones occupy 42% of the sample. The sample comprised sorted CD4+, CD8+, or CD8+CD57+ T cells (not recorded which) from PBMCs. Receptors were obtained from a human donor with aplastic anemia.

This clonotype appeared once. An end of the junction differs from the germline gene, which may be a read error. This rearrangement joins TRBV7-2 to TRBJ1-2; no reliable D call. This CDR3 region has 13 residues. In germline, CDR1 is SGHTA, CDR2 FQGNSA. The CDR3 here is CASSLEAGRGSTF. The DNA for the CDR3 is TGTGCCAGCAGCTTGGAGGCGGGTCGCGGTTCGACGTTC.

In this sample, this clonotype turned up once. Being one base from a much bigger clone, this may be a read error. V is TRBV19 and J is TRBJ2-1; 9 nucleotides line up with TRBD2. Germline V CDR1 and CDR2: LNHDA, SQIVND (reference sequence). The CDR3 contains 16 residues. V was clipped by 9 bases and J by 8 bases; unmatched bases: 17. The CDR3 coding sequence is TGTGCCAGCAGCTTTGCTAGAAGCGGGGGGAGCGATGAGCAGTTCTTC. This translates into CASSFARSGGSDEQFF.